What follows are 20 T cell receptor beta chains derived from one specimen sequenced in a study of tumor-infiltrating lymphocytes in oesophageal squamous cell carcinoma. TCRdb ran MiXCR on the PCR reads and lists one entry per CDR3 protein. The sample comprises under 8,000 distinct CDR3 sequences, roughly 15% of which are singletons, and 17% rests with the top ten. The source material was esophageal tumor tissue. These receptors came from a male donor with esophageal squamous cell carcinoma.

The chain combines TRBV6-1 with TRBJ1-1; D unresolved. CDR3 length equals 13 residues. Trimming removed 8 bases at V and 4 bases at J, with 14 bases between. In germline, CDR1 is MNHNS, CDR2 SASEGT. The CDR3 region is CASSETLSTEAFF. The CDR3 DNA reads as TGTGCCAGCTCGGAGACTCTTTCCACTGAAGCTTTCTTT.

This clonotype occurred many times. The chain carries TRBV24-1 and TRBJ1-2; TRBD1 aligns across 7 bases. Germline loops: CDR1 KGHDR, CDR2 SFDVKD. V shed 0 bases, J shed 7 bases, and the junction held 1 base outside the gene matches. The CDR3 loop spans 13 amino acids. The CDR3 spells CATSDLTGVGYTF. The CDR3 bases are TGTGCCACCAGTGATTTGACAGGGGTTGGCTACACCTTC.

There are a few counts of this clonotype. The genes are TRBV4-2 and TRBJ1-5, with 8 bases matching TRBD1. The J segment lost 9 bases and the V segment lost 4 bases, leaving 8 bases of the junction unmatched. The CDR3 totals 14 residues. Germline CDR1 and CDR2: LGHNA and YNFKEQ. The CDR3 sequence: CASSPTGEGRPQHF. The CDR3 DNA reads TGTGCCAGCAGCCCGACAGGGGAGGGGCGGCCCCAGCATTTT.

This clonotype was detected only a few times. Since the CDR3 does not end with the conserved phenylalanine or tryptophan, this likely comes from a read error. Because the CDR3's place on the DNA is in doubt, the DNA is left out and the CDR3 is given as listed by TCRdb. The chain links TRBV7-9 to TRBJ2-7; the table assigns TRBD1, which was not confirmed against the DNA. The CDR3 length is 16 residues, termini included. Germline V gene data show CDR1 as SEHNR and CDR2 as FQNEAQ (reference sequence). The CDR3 region is CASSEGTEYYGYTFGS.

Concerning this clonotype itself: The conserved phenylalanine or tryptophan is not found at the CDR3 terminus, so this likely reflects a read error. Because the CDR3's place on the DNA is in doubt, the DNA is left out and the CDR3 is given as listed by TCRdb. J is TRBJ2-7 and V is TRBV7-6; TRBD1 reflects the table's D call only, with no check against the DNA. In germline, CDR1 is SGHVS, CDR2 FNYEAQ. The CDR3 comprises 17 residues, both ends counted. Here the CDR3 reads CASSFFWTGNNEQFFGS.

There are many counts of this clonotype. J is TRBJ2-7 and V is TRBV12-3 or TRBV12-4; TRBD1 is a possible D gene (5 bases). The CDR3 totals 13 residues. Between the trimmed V and J ends, which lost 6 bases and 1 base, there was a span of 10 bases. CDR3 protein: CASSAGISYEQYF. In DNA form, the CDR3 reads TGTGCCAGCAGCGCAGGGATTTCCTACGAGCAGTACTTC.

Ten or more counts support this clonotype. The CDR3 loop reads CAIRSDGYEQYF. CDR3 DNA sequence: TGTGCCATCAGATCAGACGGTTACGAGCAGTACTTC. J is TRBJ2-5 and V is TRBV10-3; D uncertain. The J call may be incorrect, as the DNA end agrees better with TRBJ2-7. This CDR3 spans 12 amino acids. CDR1 and CDR2 from the germline V gene are ENHRY and SYGVKD.

The table lists this clonotype with many counts. The chain uses TRBV6-1 and TRBJ2-6; D remains unclear. Trimming removed 3 bases from V and 3 bases from J, with 12 bases in between. Germline-derived CDR1 and CDR2 are MNHNS and SASEGT. The CDR3 covers 16 residues. CDR3 nucleotide sequence: TGTGCCAGCAGTGATCGTCCGGGCTTTGGGGCCAACGTCCTGACTTTC. As protein: CASSDRPGFGANVLTF.

In regard to this clonotype: One junction end does not reproduce the germline sequence, and a read error may be involved. The J gene is TRBJ2-7, the V gene TRBV7-2, with 8 bases fitting TRBD2. The CDR3 extends over 14 amino acids. Germline CDR1 is SGHTA and CDR2 is FQGNSA. Here the CDR3 DNA reads TGTGCCAGGAGCTTACGGGGGGGAACCTACGAGGGGTACTTC. Its protein is CARSLRGGTYEGYF.

In regard to this clonotype: The DNA is left out, because the CDR3 cannot be placed on it with certainty; the CDR3 is given as TCRdb lists it. The CDR3 loop is CATSDLGEGTGWLHLRF. The chain employs TRBV24-1 and TRBJ2-6; the tabulated D call, TRBD2, remains unverified against the DNA. The CDR3 contains 17 residues when both ends are counted. The germline gives CDR1 KGHDR, CDR2 SFDVKD.

This clonotype was observed at least ten times. Possible read error: a much larger clone is one base away. This rearrangement joins TRBV6-6 to TRBJ2-7; 10 nucleotides match TRBD2. This CDR3 is built from 15 residues. V gave up 2 bases and J gave up 7 bases; unmatched junction bases: 8. Germline V gene lookup returns CDR1 MNHNY and CDR2 SVGAGI (reference sequence). CDR3 region: CASSYGAGGPNEQYF. The CDR3 DNA reads as TGTGCCAGCAGTTACGGAGCGGGGGGGCCAAATGAGCAGTACTTC.

On this clonotype: Since the CDR3 does not end with the conserved phenylalanine or tryptophan, this likely comes from a read error. It is unclear where the CDR3 begins or ends on the DNA, so no DNA is shown, and the CDR3 is as TCRdb lists it. This chain connects TRBV7-3 to TRBJ2-7; the table's D call TRBD2 went unverified against the DNA. The CDR3 totals 18 residues, both ends included. Germline V gene lookup returns CDR1 SGHTA and CDR2 FQGTGA. CDR3 loop: CASSRRPGGPRNEQFFGS.

The table lists this clonotype with many counts. This chain joins TRBV14 and TRBJ1-2, with a possible D match to TRBD1 (5 bases). Germline CDR1 and CDR2: SGHDN and FVKESK. The germline V and J ends were trimmed by 3 bases and 6 bases, with 14 bases remaining between them. CDR3 length: 14 residues. This CDR3 is CASSHLAGRDGYTF. CDR3 sequence (DNA): TGTGCCAGCAGCCACCTCGCCGGCAGGGATGGCTACACCTTC.

This clonotype appeared a few times. This chain connects TRBV5-1 to TRBJ1-2; D may be TRBD1 (5 bases). The germline V gene has CDR1 SGHRS and CDR2 YFSETQ. The CDR3 length is 14 residues. With 2 bases removed from V and 3 bases from J, the gap between germline ends came to 11 bases. CDR3 nucleotides: TGCGCCAGCAGCTTTCTGGGGGGGGACTATGGCTACACCTTC. Residues: CASSFLGGDYGYTF.

By proportion, this clonotype is medium-sized. V gene TRBV10-3 combines with J gene TRBJ2-1; TRBD1 aligns across 9 bases. The V segment lost 0 bases and the J segment 4 bases; nucleotides outside the gene matches: 1. In germline, CDR1 is ENHRY, CDR2 SYGVKD. The CDR3 is 15 amino acids. This CDR3 reads CAISESGTGYNEQFF. CDR3 nucleotide sequence: TGTGCCATCAGTGAGTCGGGGACAGGGTACAATGAGCAGTTCTTC.

In this sample, this clonotype is large. The chain uses TRBV7-2 and TRBJ2-5; 8 bases align to TRBD2. The CDR3 extends over 15 amino acids. V trimming: 4 bases; J trimming: 7 bases; junction bases outside the gene matches: 11. Germline CDR1 is SGHTA and CDR2 is FQGNSA. DNA of the CDR3: TGTGCCAGCAGCTCCGGGAGGGGTGTTAGCGTGACCCAGTACTTC. Residues: CASSSGRGVSVTQYF.

This clonotype was seen repeatedly, ten times or more. The chain recombines TRBV14 with TRBJ1-5, with D perhaps TRBD1 (6 bases). Trimming left V 1 base short and J 2 bases short, with 9 bases between. The CDR3 spans 15 residues. Germline CDR1 and CDR2: SGHDN and FVKESK. The CDR3 coding sequence is TGTGCCAGCAGCCAAGCCGGGGGCGGCAATCAGCCCCAGCATTTT. Translation gives CASSQAGGGNQPQHF.

This clonotype is medium-sized by share. The CDR3 DNA reads TGTGCCAGCAGCCGAGGAGAGAAACCTTTCTTT. Translating gives CASSRGEKPFF. This chain uses TRBV7-9 with TRBJ1-1; D not resolved. The ends were cut back, 5 bases at V and 12 bases at J, with 13 bases in the middle. Per germline, CDR1 SEHNR and CDR2 FQNEAQ (reference sequence). The CDR3 has 11 amino acids.

Concerning this clonotype itself: A much larger clone sits a single nucleotide away, making a read error possible. The chain combines TRBV10-3 with TRBJ2-5; unclear D gene. The J call may be mistaken, given a closer DNA end match to TRBJ2-1. The CDR3 sequence is 12 residues long. The V gene's germline CDR1 is ENHRY and CDR2 SYGVKD. CDR3 in DNA: TGTGCCATCAAGGGCGGAGATTACGAGCAGTTCTTC. Translating gives CAIKGGDYEQFF.

This clonotype was counted at least ten times. The chain carries TRBV6-2 or TRBV6-3 and TRBJ1-1; D unresolved. The CDR3 spans 16 residues. Germline lookup yields CDR1 MNHEY and CDR2 SVGEGT. V was clipped by 3 bases and J by 5 bases, with 19 bases between them. The CDR3 sequence: CASSYPSRGIGTEAFF. DNA for the CDR3: TGTGCCAGCAGTTATCCGAGCCGGGGAATAGGGACTGAAGCTTTCTTT.